This TCR beta chain was observed in a study of T cells in localized non-small cell lung cancer (dated by TCRdb to about 2020). Background on the whole study: Comparing tumors with uninvolved tumor-adjacent lungs, the study looked at the T cell repertoires of about 240 patients with early-stage NSCLC. The cohort consisted of approximately 240 treatment-naive NSCLC patients whose localized lung tumors had been resected. Of the NSCLC patients, 129 were male and approximately 110 were female, and the mean age was about 69 years. Summary of the overall study and its limitations: A median of approximately 55 of the top 100 tumor clones were detected in paired uninvolved adjacent lung, and some 28 of these tumor clones were also found among the top 100 clones of the paired uninvolved adjacent lung. Because of the exploratory design, TCR variables were selected using unadjusted p-values without false-discovery rate correction. The highest T cell clonality was observed in uninvolved tumor-adjacent lung, where clonality exceeded that of tumor, suggesting that antigenic responses were more focused in uninvolved tumor-adjacent lung. Higher blood T cell density associated with longer overall survival, while higher adjacent-lung clonality associated with shorter survival. Because multi-region tumor sequencing was not done, intratumor heterogeneity could not be ruled out.

The immunoSEQ Assay was used to sequence TCR beta CDR3 regions from DNA. As for the original processing: To compute T cell density, TCR beta template counts were normalized to usable DNA, which was estimated by amplifying housekeeping genes. The preseqR package was used to estimate richness by extrapolating to 400,000 templates for PBMC samples and to 120,000 templates for tissue samples. Clonality was taken to be one minus Pielou's evenness. Differential abundance testing on productive amino-acid clonotypes, with a minimum total count of 5 and an alpha of 0.1, was used to identify tissue-enriched TCRs. The Jaccard Index and the Morisita Overlap Index were used to quantify repertoire overlap between compartments. GLIPH clustered TCR beta CDR3s with public tetramer-defined viral CDR3s; viral motifs required at least three viral sequences plus V-gene enrichment. This is the immuneACCESS table as TCRdb keeps it, with only in-frame sequences that have V and J called. A part of the clones is gone; compared with another copy, unresolved V genes explain less than half, and the rest is unexplained. That table gives V, J and clone size, and the DNA gave D and trimming. This sample holds thousands of clones; roughly a quarter were observed only once. Around 17% of the sample rests with the top ten.

Turning to this clone: Which antigen it targets is not known. The sample holds no much larger clone one base away, and base qualities are not on file.

The CDR3 goes from the cysteine to the phenylalanine over 14 residues. This entry keeps only the CDR3 DNA: 42 bases, framed from base 1. CDR1 SQVTM and CDR2 ANQGSEA are derived from the germline V gene. V has 6 bases trimmed and J has 5 bases trimmed; junction bases matching no gene number 8. Uninvolved adjacent lung was taken at least 2 cm from the tumor margin and confirmed free of atypia by two independent pathologists. At diagnosis, peripheral blood, uninvolved tumor-adjacent lung and tumor were collected and were preserved as a mix of fresh-frozen and FFPE material. The clonotype originates from a male donor aged 60 or older with stage I lung adenocarcinoma. Recombination connected TRBV29-1 to TRBJ2-3, with TRBD2 identical over 10 junction bases. The source was normal lung tissue next to the tumor, collected before any cancer treatment. CDR3 loop: CSVPPSGSRDTQYF. In nucleotides, the sequence is TGCAGCGTGCCCCCTAGCGGGAGTCGAGATACGCAGTATTTT.